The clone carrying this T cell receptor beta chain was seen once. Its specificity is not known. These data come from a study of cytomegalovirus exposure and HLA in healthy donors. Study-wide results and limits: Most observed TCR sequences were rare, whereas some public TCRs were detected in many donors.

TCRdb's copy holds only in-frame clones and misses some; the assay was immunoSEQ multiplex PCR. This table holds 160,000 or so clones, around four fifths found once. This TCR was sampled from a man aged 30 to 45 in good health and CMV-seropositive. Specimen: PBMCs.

In DNA form, the CDR3 reads TGTGCCAGCAGCCAAGGAGGTGAAGATACGCAGTATTTT. Translated: CASSQGGEDTQYF. The rearrangement links TRBV14 to TRBJ2-3; D remains ambiguous. The ends were cut back, 1 base at V and 5 bases at J, with 7 bases in the middle. CDR1 is SGHDN and CDR2 is FVKESK in the germline V gene. CDR3 length: 13 residues.